One T cell receptor (beta chain) is described in this entry. The CDR3 contains 16 residues. V was shortened by 0 bases and J by 4 bases, with 10 bases between the two germline ends. Germline CDR1 and CDR2: LGHDT and YNNKEL (reference sequence). The data were obtained in a study of blood T cells in healthy people across ages. The authors ran a second PCR of roughly 6 to 11 cycles using a sample-barcoded 5' primer and a J-beta primer mix. MiXCR, applied by TCRdb to the 5' RACE reads, yields one record per CDR3 protein. In the table there are roughly 800,000 distinct CDR3 sequences, 55% to 75% of which are singletons. Isolated PBMCs totaled at least 6.5 million in each sample.

The sequence derives from a man aged 25 to 40 in good health. The specimen sequenced was blood. The gene calls are TRBV3-1 and TRBJ2-6; D is unclear. CDR3: CASSQDFVRGANVLTF. CDR3 DNA: TGTGCCAGCAGCCAAGATTTCGTGAGGGGGGCCAACGTCCTGACTTTC. Filled out from reference TRBV3-1 and TRBJ2-6, the complete variable domain reads DTAVSQTPKYLVTQMGNDKSIKCEQNLGHDTMYWYKQDSKKFLKIMFSYNNKELIINETVPNRFSPKSPDKAHLNLHINSLELGDSAVYFCASSQDFVRGANVLTFGAGSRLTVL.